This T cell receptor (beta chain) appears in the sequencing data of a study of blood T cell repertoires in COVID-19. The wider study: Specimens from acute and convalescent COVID-19 originated in the United States, Italy and Spain. T cells, B-cell-depleted T cells, or PBMCs supplied cDNA or gDNA.

In the original workflow: The authors estimated nucleated cell counts from reference gene primer amplification. Some clones are missing from TCRdb's copy, which holds only in-frame ones; the method was immunoSEQ multiplex PCR. The V and J calls and clone size were taken over from that table, and D and trimming were inferred from the DNA. The data contain 52,000 or so clones, 85% to 90% of them singletons. This sequence was found in a man between 60 and 70 years old with active COVID-19. Material: peripheral blood.

The CDR3 DNA is TGTGCCAGCAGTCTTAGCCCCCAGGGAAGGACCTACGAGCAGTACTTC. As protein: CASSLSPQGRTYEQYF. J is TRBJ2-7 and V is TRBV7-9; D perhaps matches TRBD1 (5 bases). In germline, CDR1 is SEHNR, CDR2 FQNEAQ (reference sequence). Trimming shortened V by 6 bases and J by 2 bases, and 20 bases separated the two germline ends. This CDR3 spans 16 amino acids.